Following are 29 T cell receptor beta chains from one sample sequenced in a study of T cells expressing NK-cell markers. TCRdb reprocessed the 5' RACE reads, with one entry per CDR3 protein and no DNA. This sample's clone table lists roughly 390,000 distinct CDR3 sequences. Sample: blood T cells: a sorted CD56 or NKG2C T cell subset, CD4+ or CD8+ T cells, or bulk PBMC T cells (not recorded which). The receptors shown here come from a woman aged 50 to 60 in good health.

This chain joins TRBV5-1 and TRBJ1-4. The CDR3 has 14 residues. Germline values: CDR1 SGHRS, CDR2 YFSETQ. The CDR3 spells CASSLEGSREKLFF.

The chain couples TRBV7-2 to TRBJ2-2; TCRdb's D call, TRBD1, is unchecked because there is no DNA. The CDR3 has 16 amino acids. Germline V CDR1 and CDR2: SGHTA, FQGNSA. The CDR3 protein is CASPTVGGSVPGELFF.

The rearrangement joins TRBV4-1 to TRBJ1-6. There are 16 residues in the CDR3. The germline V gene encodes CDR1 MGHRA and CDR2 YSYEKL. CDR3 in amino acids: CASSQDRSSYNSPLHF.

This chain connects TRBV29-1 to TRBJ2-2. The CDR3 contains 13 residues. Germline values: CDR1 SQVTM, CDR2 ANQGSEA. The CDR3 here is CSVEGGSTGELFF.

This chain uses TRBV9 with TRBJ2-7; TCRdb outputs TRBD2, but without DNA this stays unchecked. From germline, CDR1 is SGDLS and CDR2 YYNGEE. CDR3 size: 15 residues. CDR3 protein: CASSVGSSPAYEQYF.

This rearrangement joins TRBV11-2 to TRBJ2-2; TCRdb outputs TRBD2, but without DNA this stays unchecked. Per germline, CDR1 SGHAT and CDR2 FQNNGV. The CDR3 has 14 residues. The CDR3 loop reads CASSLSALGGELFF.

The chain is built from TRBV13 and TRBJ2-1. CDR1 and CDR2 from the germline V gene are PRHDT and FYEKMQ (reference sequence). The CDR3 has 13 residues. The CDR3 is CASSLGVGGEQFF.

The CDR3 spells CASTISGTSYEQYF. The chain has TRBV6-6 and TRBJ2-7; TCRdb returns TRBD2, unconfirmable since there is no DNA. The germline V gene has CDR1 MNHNY and CDR2 SVGAGI (reference sequence). This CDR3 is 14 amino acids long.

The rearrangement joins TRBV6-5 to TRBJ1-6. The CDR3 loop spans 13 amino acids. CDR1 is MNHEY, CDR2 SVGAGI, per germline. This CDR3 reads CASSYKPDSPLHF.

J is TRBJ2-2 and V is TRBV25-1; checking the TCRdb D call of TRBD1 is not possible without DNA. The V gene's germline CDR1 is MGHDK and CDR2 SYGVNS. The CDR3 has 11 residues. The CDR3 region is CASKGAGELFF.

The chain has TRBV4-1 and TRBJ2-7; TCRdb names TRBD1, which stays unverified in the absence of DNA. Looked up from germline, CDR1 is MGHRA and CDR2 is YSYEKL. This CDR3 region has 17 residues. This chain's CDR3 is CASSQGVSGTGTYEQYF.

The chain couples TRBV29-1 to TRBJ2-3; TCRdb selects TRBD2, and the lack of DNA leaves this call unchecked. This CDR3 has 13 amino acids. Germline CDR1 is SQVTM and CDR2 is ANQGSEA. This chain's CDR3 is CSVEPSGRHTQYF.

The genes are TRBV7-2 and TRBJ2-3. CDR3 length equals 12 residues. Germline V gene lookup returns CDR1 SGHTA and CDR2 FQGNSA. CDR3 sequence reads: CASSLPTVVRYF.

The gene calls are TRBV12-3 or TRBV12-4 and TRBJ2-5; TCRdb reports TRBD2, a call that lacks DNA to check it against. The CDR3 sequence is 15 residues long. This chain's CDR3 is CASSFYSGQAETQYF.

The V and J genes are TRBV7-8 and TRBJ2-5; TCRdb designates TRBD1, a call that cannot be tested without DNA. The V gene's germline CDR1 is SGHVS and CDR2 FQNEAQ. The CDR3 covers 15 residues. CDR3 sequence reads: CASSLWDIGKETQYF.

This chain links TRBV28 with TRBJ2-3; as DNA is missing, the TRBD1 call by TCRdb cannot be tested. The germline CDR1 and CDR2 sequences are MDHEN and SYDVKM. This CDR3 contains 16 residues. The CDR3 reads CASSLFRGRSTDTQYF.

V gene TRBV20-1 combines with J gene TRBJ2-1. The CDR3 contains 15 residues. Germline CDR1 reads DFQATT; CDR2 reads SNEGSKA (reference sequence). The CDR3: CSAKVAETRYNEQFF.

J is TRBJ2-3 and V is TRBV25-1; lacking DNA, the TRBD1 call made by TCRdb goes unchecked. There are 14 residues in the CDR3. The germline V gene has CDR1 MGHDK and CDR2 SYGVNS. The CDR3 region is CASTTARPTDTQYF.

This chain connects TRBV7-9 to TRBJ1-1; TCRdb's assignment of TRBD1 cannot be checked, as there is no DNA. From germline, CDR1 is SEHNR and CDR2 FQNEAQ (reference sequence). This CDR3 comprises 16 residues. CDR3 in amino acids: CASSLDPGPPRTEAFF.

V is TRBV10-3 and J is TRBJ2-1; TCRdb proposes TRBD2, but this gene call is untestable without DNA. The CDR3 sequence is 11 residues long. The V gene's germline CDR1 is ENHRY and CDR2 SYGVKD. The CDR3 protein is CAIRELYEQFF.

This chain joins TRBV24-1 and TRBJ2-5. The CDR3 is 17 amino acids. Looked up from germline, CDR1 is KGHDR and CDR2 is SFDVKD. The CDR3 protein is CATSEGGYGTTQETQYF.

The V call is TRBV6-1, the J call TRBJ2-3; the D call of TRBD1 rests on TCRdb alone, since no DNA is present to check it. This CDR3 contains 12 residues. CDR1 is MNHNS, CDR2 SASEGT, per germline. The CDR3 loop is CASWGRGMAQYF.

The chain is built from TRBV10-2 and TRBJ2-5; TCRdb selects TRBD2, and the lack of DNA leaves this call unchecked. This CDR3 is 16 amino acids long. CDR1 and CDR2 from the germline V gene are WSHSY and SAAADI. CDR3 sequence: CASSDPSGLVEETQYF.

CDR3 region: CSAEGRNSYEQYF. This chain links TRBV29-1 with TRBJ2-7; without DNA, the TCRdb call of TRBD1 cannot be checked. The CDR3 sequence is 13 residues long. CDR1 SQVTM and CDR2 ANQGSEA come from the germline V gene.

The chain employs TRBV3-1 and TRBJ2-5. The V gene's germline CDR1 is LGHDT and CDR2 YNNKEL (reference sequence). The CDR3 consists of 15 residues. This CDR3 reads CASSQVSLTQETQYF.

The chain couples TRBV27 to TRBJ2-7. Looked up from germline, CDR1 is MNHEY and CDR2 is SMNVEV (reference sequence). The CDR3 is 13 residues long. CDR3: CASSTPFRHEQYF.

CDR3 protein: CASSQGGERLETQYF. The gene calls are TRBV7-3 and TRBJ2-5; TCRdb's assignment of TRBD1 cannot be checked, as there is no DNA. Germline values: CDR1 SGHTA, CDR2 FQGTGA. The CDR3 is 15 amino acids.

The chain carries TRBV5-5 and TRBJ1-2; TCRdb calls TRBD1, which cannot be checked without DNA. The CDR3 runs to 16 residues. Germline assignment: CDR1 SGHKS and CDR2 YYEKEE (reference sequence). CDR3 in amino acids: CASSKAGQGLVRGYTF. Using reference TRBV5-5 and TRBJ1-2 for the parts outside the CDR3, the full variable domain is DAGVTQSPTHLIKTRGQQVTLRCSPISGHKSVSWYQQVLGQGPQFIFQYYEKEERGRGNFPDRFSARQFPNYSSELNVNALLLGDSALYLCASSKAGQGLVRGYTFGSGTRLTVV.

The rearrangement joins TRBV4-1 to TRBJ2-1; TCRdb selects TRBD1, and the lack of DNA leaves this call unchecked. Germline CDR1 reads MGHRA; CDR2 reads YSYEKL. CDR3 length: 13 residues. The CDR3 protein is CASSYRVYNEQFF.